Sequencing of this T cell receptor (beta chain) was carried out in a study of blood T cell repertoires in COVID-19. Study as a whole: Material from acute and convalescent COVID-19 was sourced from the United States, Italy and Spain. PBMCs, B-cell-depleted T cells, or T cells provided the cDNA or gDNA that made up the material.

The authors' processing: The authors estimated nucleated cell counts from reference gene primer amplification. The table came from immunoSEQ multiplex PCR; TCRdb's copy has only in-frame clones and leaves some out. Clone size and the V and J calls come from that table; the DNA yielded D and trimming. The data contain about 100,000 clones, around 88% of them singletons. Trimming cost V 0 bases and J 8 bases, with 8 bases left between them. The CDR3 contains 14 residues. Germline V gene lookup returns CDR1 MNHNY and CDR2 SVGAGI (reference sequence). The chain couples TRBV6-6 to TRBJ1-6; D gene ambiguous. Sequencing used peripheral blood. This receptor was obtained from an elderly man with acute or convalescent COVID-19. The CDR3 sequence: CASSYSTADSPLHF. CDR3 sequence (DNA): TGTGCCAGCAGTTACTCAACCGCAGATTCACCCCTCCACTTT.